This T cell receptor (beta chain) was sequenced in a study of Graves' ophthalmopathy and Graves' hyperthyroidism (dated by TCRdb to 2016 to 2018). Some background on the complete study: Peripheral blood was collected before any treatment was given, at the time of initial diagnosis. TCR beta repertoire signatures were used to distinguish Graves' ophthalmopathy from Graves' hyperthyroidism and to predict progression to ophthalmopathy. In total, under 150 blood samples were TCR-sequenced: 40 to 45 ophthalmopathy, under 85 hyperthyroidism and about 17 hyperthyroidism-to-ophthalmopathy patients. A discovery set of 100 or so patients (around 45 ophthalmopathy, under 65 stable hyperthyroidism) was enrolled to explore V-J signatures distinguishing ophthalmopathy from hyperthyroidism. An independent validation cohort was composed of 18 hyperthyroidism patients and approximately 15 patients who later progressed from hyperthyroidism to ophthalmopathy. T-cell repertoires of thyroid tissue and blood were compared in 5 or 6 hyperthyroidism patients. Following sample collection, hyperthyroidism patients were given methimazole at a starting dose of 30 mg daily, and ophthalmopathy patients were given high-dose intravenous methylprednisolone. The approximately 100 discovery patients were divided at random into training and test sets in a 7:3 ratio.

For repertoire sequencing, the TCR beta CDR3 regions were amplified from RNA transcripts. HTBI primers and the Qiagen OneStep RT-PCR kit were used in a first-round RT-PCR, which was followed by a second-round multiplex PCR, size selection and purification. Libraries were sequenced paired-end with 100 bp reads on an Illumina HiSeq2000. The authors' analysis ran thus. SOAPnuke was used to process the reads, throwing out any read that had adapters, had uncalled bases, had a mean Phred below 15, or lacked an exact constant-primer or identifier match. High-quality paired reads were merged with COPE v1.2.5. Unique nucleotide sequences were defined as clonotypes and aligned to IMGT TRB V, D and J references using MiTCR v1.1. The analysis was limited to V-J combinations with a frequency above 0.0001, which together covered 98% to 99.2% of repertoires. A TCR clonal expansion and chaos score per V-J combination was defined as the ratio of F50 clonal expansion to chaos observed in the TCRdist matrix. Welch's t-statistics and random forest were used to reduce features to approximately 13 V-J combinations, which were fed into a naive Bayes classifier. The similarity between thyroid and blood repertoires was quantified using the Morisita-Horn index. TCRdb itself trimmed the public reads at Q25 with fastp, ran MiXCR and retained productive beta chains. Merged by CDR3 protein, the rows form single entries marked with the most common genes and DNA. What appears here as the V and J calls and clone size reflects TCRdb's work, not the paper's. In this sample the table shows approximately 210,000 distinct CDR3 sequences, 20% to 25% of which occur a single time. The biggest ten clones account for around two fifths of the sample.

The ophthalmopathy patients had moderately to severely active disease, with a Clinical Activity Score of 3 or higher, a NOSPECS grade of 4 or higher, and a disease duration of less than 3 months. Anyone with other autoimmune diseases, uncontrolled infections, pregnancy or lactation was excluded from the study. Diagnosis relied on clinical symptoms, serum thyroxine, TRAb, thyroid ultrasound and orbital computed tomography. Using Ficoll-Paque density gradient centrifugation, PBMCs were isolated from approximately 11 ml of fresh peripheral blood. Total RNA was extracted with Trizol reagent and quality-checked on an Agilent 2100 Bioanalyzer. The CDR3 contains 14 residues, cysteine and phenylalanine counted. The entry retains the CDR3 DNA only, 42 bases that are in frame from base 1. Deletion took 10 bases off V and 2 bases off J, with a span of 17 bases between the germline ends. CDR1 and CDR2, looked up from the germline V gene (reference sequence), are SEHNR and FQNEAQ.

This clonotype came up many times. It has no known antigen specificity. Per-base quality was not reported, and no clone a single base away is much larger than it. What the study reported, not specific to this receptor: Ophthalmopathy was separated from stable hyperthyroidism by the 13-signature model with about 85% sensitivity and roughly 83% specificity in cross-validation and with 80%/75% in the test set. In validation, the model predicted ophthalmopathy progression with about 64% sensitivity and approximately 75% specificity; 12 predicted patients were CT-confirmed with GO in a median of about 7.1 months. No statistical method was used to predetermine the sample size, and group allocation was not hidden from the investigators. Most of the expanded thyroid clonotypes with a frequency above 0.001 were also detected in blood, and it was suggested that the thyroid immune response may be reflected by blood repertoires.

The sequence came from a woman aged 45-65 years with Graves' ophthalmopathy. Donor details come from another sample of the same person, matched by shared clones. This chain joins TRBV7-9 to TRBJ1-1, with no reliable assignment of the D segment. The sequenced sample was peripheral blood. The CDR3 protein: CATRGRQFNTEAFF. The nucleotide sequence reads TGTGCCACCCGGGGAAGGCAGTTCAACACTGAAGCTTTCTTT.